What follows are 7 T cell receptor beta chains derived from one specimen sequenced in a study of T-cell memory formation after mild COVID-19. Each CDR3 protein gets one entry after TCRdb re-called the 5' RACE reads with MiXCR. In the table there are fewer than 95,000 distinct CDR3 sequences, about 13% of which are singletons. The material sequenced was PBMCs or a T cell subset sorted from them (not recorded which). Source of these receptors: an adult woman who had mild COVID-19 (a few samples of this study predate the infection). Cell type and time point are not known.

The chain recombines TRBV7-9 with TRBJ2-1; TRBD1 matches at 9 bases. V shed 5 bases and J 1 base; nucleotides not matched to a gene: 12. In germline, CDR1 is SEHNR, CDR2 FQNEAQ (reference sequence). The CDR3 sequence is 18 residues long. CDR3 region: CASSPTAPGTGSYNEQFF. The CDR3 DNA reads TGTGCCAGCAGCCCAACGGCTCCCGGGACAGGGTCCTACAATGAGCAGTTCTTC.

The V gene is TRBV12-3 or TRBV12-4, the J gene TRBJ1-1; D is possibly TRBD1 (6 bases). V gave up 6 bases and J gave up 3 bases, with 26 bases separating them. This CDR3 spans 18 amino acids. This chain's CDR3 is CASRSYRLGHREDTEAFF. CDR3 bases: TGTGCCAGCAGATCGTATAGGTTGGGACACCGGGAAGACACTGAAGCTTTCTTT.

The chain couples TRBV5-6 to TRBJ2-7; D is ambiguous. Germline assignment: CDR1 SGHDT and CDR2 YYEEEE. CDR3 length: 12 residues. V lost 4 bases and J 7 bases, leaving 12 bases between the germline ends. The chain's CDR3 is CASSLGPREQYF. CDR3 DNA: TGTGCCAGCAGCCTAGGGCCTCGAGAGCAGTACTTC.

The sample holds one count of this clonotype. This CDR3 is CASRPRTGNEQFF. Here the CDR3 DNA reads TGTGCCAGCAGACCTAGGACAGGGAATGAGCAGTTCTTC. The V call is TRBV28, the J call TRBJ2-1; 8 nucleotides match TRBD1. Trimming took 6 bases from V and 7 from J; bases not matched to a gene: 5. Per the germline V gene, CDR1 is MDHEN and CDR2 is SYDVKM. The CDR3 runs 13 residues.

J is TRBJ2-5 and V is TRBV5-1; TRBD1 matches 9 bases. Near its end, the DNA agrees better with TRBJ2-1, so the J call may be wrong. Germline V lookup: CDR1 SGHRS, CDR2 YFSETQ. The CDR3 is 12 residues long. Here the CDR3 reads CASGTGLNEQFF. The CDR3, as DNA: TGCGCCAGCGGGACAGGGTTGAATGAGCAGTTCTTC.

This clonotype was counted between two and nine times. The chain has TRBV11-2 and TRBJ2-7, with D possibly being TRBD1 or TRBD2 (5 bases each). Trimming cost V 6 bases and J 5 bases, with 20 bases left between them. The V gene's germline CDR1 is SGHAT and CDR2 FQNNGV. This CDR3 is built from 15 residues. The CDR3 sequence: CASSHPGSLWNEQYF. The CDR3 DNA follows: TGTGCCAGCAGTCATCCAGGGAGCCTATGGAACGAGCAGTACTTC.

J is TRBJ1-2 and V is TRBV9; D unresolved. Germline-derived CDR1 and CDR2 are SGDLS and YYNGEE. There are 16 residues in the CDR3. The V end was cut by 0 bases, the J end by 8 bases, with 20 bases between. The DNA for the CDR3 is TGTGCCAGCAGCGTAGATGATGCGTCACCGGGTGGAGGCTACACCTTC. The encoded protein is CASSVDDASPGGGYTF. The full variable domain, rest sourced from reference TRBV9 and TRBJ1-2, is DSGVTQTPKHLITATGQRVTLRCSPRSGDLSVYWYQQSLDQGLQFLIQYYNGEERAKGNILERFSAQQFPDLHSELNLSSLELGDSALYFCASSVDDASPGGGYTFGSGTRLTVV.